What follows are 18 T cell receptor beta chains derived from one specimen sequenced in a study of cytomegalovirus exposure and HLA in healthy donors. PCR was performed using 60 Vbeta and 13 Jbeta primers. TCRdb keeps only in-frame clones here, not all; method: immunoSEQ multiplex PCR. Here the sample spans about 95,000 clones, around 80% being singletons. Sequenced input: PBMCs. The receptor source for this set is a man aged 25-45 years in good health and CMV-seropositive.

J is TRBJ1-1 and V is TRBV6-1; 7 positions agree with TRBD1. Germline V CDR1 and CDR2: MNHNS, SASEGT. The CDR3 extends over 14 amino acids. The J segment lost 0 bases and the V segment lost 8 bases, leaving 6 bases of the junction unmatched. CDR3 sequence: CASLRTGLNTEAFF. The CDR3 bases are TGTGCCAGCCTCCGGACAGGATTGAACACTGAAGCTTTCTTT.

V is TRBV9 and J is TRBJ2-1; D is unclear. This CDR3 is built from 14 residues. From germline, CDR1 is SGDLS and CDR2 YYNGEE. The V and J ends lost 0 bases and 2 bases respectively, with 6 bases between them. The CDR3, as DNA: TGTGCCAGCAGCGTAGGCAGGACCTACAATGAGCAGTTCTTC. Its protein is CASSVGRTYNEQFF.

A single count supports this clone. Its ends do not fully match the called genes, so a read error is possible. The chain employs TRBV9 and TRBJ1-3; a possible D gene is TRBD1 (6 bases). CDR1 is SGDLS and CDR2 is YYNGEE in the germline V gene. The CDR3 loop spans 12 amino acids. The CDR3 nucleotides are TGTGCCAGCAGCATACAGGGAAACGCCATATATTTT. Its protein product is CASSIQGNAIYF.

The V call is TRBV5-1, the J call TRBJ1-4, with TRBD1 matching 8 bases. Germline V lookup: CDR1 SGHRS, CDR2 YFSETQ. With V trimmed by 8 bases and J by 6 bases, 6 bases remained unmatched. This CDR3 has 13 residues. The CDR3 DNA is TGCGCCAGTACGGACAGGGAGGATGAAAAACTGTTTTTT. This translates into CASTDREDEKLFF.

There are a few counts of this clone. The V call is TRBV6-5, the J call TRBJ2-7; 8 bases agree with TRBD1. This CDR3 comprises 14 residues. The germline V gene has CDR1 MNHEY and CDR2 SVGAGI. The V segment lost 6 bases and the J segment 3 bases; nucleotides outside the gene matches: 7. The CDR3 region has the DNA TGTGCCAGCAGCCCGGACAGGGATTACTACGAGCAGTACTTC. It specifies CASSPDRDYYEQYF.

V and J are TRBV7-9 and TRBJ1-2, with D possibly TRBD1 on 5 matching bases. Per germline, CDR1 SEHNR and CDR2 FQNEAQ (reference sequence). The CDR3 sequence is 15 residues long. V lost 5 bases and J 2 bases, leaving 15 bases between the germline ends. The CDR3 region has the DNA TGTGCCAGCAGCCCCCCGGAGGGACTCAACTATGGCTACACCTTC. This gives the protein CASSPPEGLNYGYTF.

V usage is TRBV9 and J usage is TRBJ2-1, with TRBD2 matching over 9 bases. The germline V gene has CDR1 SGDLS and CDR2 YYNGEE. This CDR3 comprises 17 residues. Germline trimming cut 4 bases from V and 6 bases from J; bases unmatched to any gene: 14. The CDR3 coding sequence is TGTGCCAGCAGCCCCGTTGGGGTAGCGGGGGCGGGCAATGAGCAGTTCTTC. Translated: CASSPVGVAGAGNEQFF.

This chain joins TRBV7-3 and TRBJ1-1, with D perhaps TRBD1 (6 bases). Germline CDR1 is SGHTA and CDR2 is FQGTGA. The CDR3 totals 15 residues. V was pared by 1 base and J by 4 bases, with 13 bases between. The CDR3, as DNA: TGTGCCAGCAGCTTAAGTCCAGGGGCGGTCACTGAAGCTTTCTTT. It translates to CASSLSPGAVTEAFF.

The chain employs TRBV7-9 and TRBJ1-4, with a weak D call TRBD1 (5 bases). The CDR3 totals 16 residues. Trimming cost V 3 bases and J 0 bases, with 11 bases left between them. CDR1 and CDR2 (germline): SEHNR, FQNEAQ (reference sequence). The CDR3 region is CASSLGGDATNEKLFF. The CDR3 DNA follows: TGTGCCAGCAGCTTGGGGGGGGATGCAACTAATGAAAAACTGTTTTTT. Complete variable domain (other parts from reference TRBV7-9 and TRBJ1-4): DTGVSQNPRHKITKRGQNVTFRCDPISEHNRLYWYRQTLGQGPEFLTYFQNEAQLEKSRLLSDRFSAERPKGSFSTLEIQRTEQGDSAMYLCASSLGGDATNEKLFFGSGTQLSVL.

This rearrangement joins TRBV28 to TRBJ2-3; no clear D gene. This CDR3 comprises 13 residues. Per the germline V gene, CDR1 is MDHEN and CDR2 is SYDVKM. Trimming pared 8 bases from V and 0 bases from J, leaving 9 bases between. CDR3 bases: TGTGCCAGCGGCGGTACTAGCACAGATACGCAGTATTTT. Translation gives CASGGTSTDTQYF.

The chain combines TRBV29-1 with TRBJ1-5; TRBD1 is a possible D gene (5 bases). The CDR3 spans 13 residues. Germline loops: CDR1 SQVTM, CDR2 ANQGSEA. The V end lost 7 bases, the J end lost 1 base, and 11 bases lay between the germline ends. This CDR3 reads CSAGHTSNQPQHF. For the CDR3, the DNA is TGCAGCGCCGGACATACAAGCAATCAGCCCCAGCATTTT.

This clone was counted ten times or more. The chain joins TRBV5-6 to TRBJ2-7; D may be TRBD2 (6 bases). The CDR3 is 14 amino acids. The V gene lost 4 bases and the J gene lost 0 bases, with 11 bases spanning the gap. Per germline, CDR1 SGHDT and CDR2 YYEEEE. CDR3 residues: CASSPTGVSYEQYV. Here the CDR3 DNA reads TGTGCCAGCAGCCCGACGGGGGTCTCCTACGAGCAGTACGTC.

The V and J genes are TRBV28 and TRBJ2-7; TRBD1 matches 7 bases. V shed 7 bases, J shed 5 bases, and the junction held 17 bases outside the gene matches. The CDR3 runs 16 residues. Germline V gene sequence: CDR1 MDHEN, CDR2 SYDVKM. The DNA of the CDR3 is TGTGCCAGCACTCGAGGGGGACAGCCTCGACGAAACGAGCAGTACTTC. Protein sequence: CASTRGGQPRRNEQYF.

This chain links TRBV7-2 with TRBJ2-3; 7 nucleotides line up with TRBD2. Losses at the gene ends were 1 base for V and 3 bases for J; bases not matched to a gene: 7. The CDR3 runs to 16 residues. Germline values: CDR1 SGHTA, CDR2 FQGNSA. In DNA form, the CDR3 reads TGTGCCAGCAGCTTAGGTGGGCCTAGCGGTACAGATACGCAGTATTTT. Translation: CASSLGGPSGTDTQYF.

The chain recombines TRBV7-2 with TRBJ1-6; D remains unclear. There are 14 residues in the CDR3. V was trimmed by 6 bases and J by 7 bases, leaving 13 bases between them. Germline assignment: CDR1 SGHTA and CDR2 FQGNSA. Here the CDR3 reads CASSPRPGNSPLHF. The CDR3 DNA reads TGTGCCAGCAGTCCCCGCCCGGGGAATTCACCCCTCCACTTT.

CDR3 in DNA: TGTGCCATCAGTCTCACAGGGTATGAAAAACTGTTTTTT. Protein: CAISLTGYEKLFF. The chain employs TRBV10-3 and TRBJ1-4; maybe TRBD1 (6 bases). CDR1 ENHRY and CDR2 SYGVKD come from the germline V gene. This CDR3 is 13 amino acids long. The ends were cut back, 5 bases at V and 6 bases at J, with 10 bases in the middle.

This chain uses TRBV4-2 with TRBJ1-2; tentatively, D is TRBD1 (6 bases). Per the germline V gene, CDR1 is LGHNA and CDR2 is YNFKEQ. The ends were cut back, 0 bases at V and 5 bases at J, with 19 bases in the middle. There are 17 residues in the CDR3. CDR3 DNA: TGTGCCAGCAGCCAAGATCGGGGGGCAGAGGAACTATATGGCTACACCTTC. The encoded protein is CASSQDRGAEELYGYTF.

In its sample, this clone was seen a few times. A far bigger clonotype differs at one base, so this is likely a read error. The chain combines TRBV5-6 with TRBJ2-7; D perhaps matches TRBD1 (6 bases). This CDR3 has 14 residues. The germline CDR1 and CDR2 sequences are SGHDT and YYEEEE. V lost 1 base to trimming and J lost 3 bases, with 11 bases between them. This chain's CDR3 is CASSLTGQIYEQYF. The CDR3 nucleotides are TGTGCCAGCAGCTTGACGGGACAAATCTACGAGCAGTACTTC.